Reported below is one T cell receptor beta chain. The source of the sample is a study of blood T cell repertoires in COVID-19. For the study at large: T cells, B-cell-depleted T cells, or PBMCs supplied cDNA or gDNA.

Germline V CDR1 and CDR2: SGHRS, YFSETQ. The CDR3 sequence is 12 residues long. Trimming stripped 4 bases from V and 9 bases from J, with 11 bases between. Study processing details: Amplified reference gene primers provided the basis for estimating nucleated cell counts. Sequencing used immunoSEQ multiplex PCR; TCRdb keeps in-frame clones, though not all of them. The V and J calls and clone size are taken from that table; D and trimming were inferred from the DNA. In the table there are more than 100,000 clones, almost 85% of which are singletons. V usage is TRBV5-1 and J usage is TRBJ2-1; TRBD2 might be the D (5 bases). The receptor's source is a man between 60 and 75 years old with acute or convalescent COVID-19. Sequencing input: peripheral blood. The CDR3 sequence: CASSREGAEQFF. The CDR3 nucleotides are TGCGCCAGCAGCCGCGAGGGAGCTGAGCAGTTCTTC.